What follows are 12 T cell receptor beta chains derived from one specimen sequenced in a study of CD8 T cells in Susac syndrome. Random hexamers served to reverse transcribe about 0.5 to 1 ug RNA. TCRdb ran MiXCR on the immunoSEQ multiplex PCR reads and lists one entry per CDR3 protein. The table shows about 130,000 distinct CDR3 sequences, with 90% to 95% occurring only once. Sequencing was carried out using CD8+ T cells from PBMCs. Receptors were obtained from a human donor with multiple sclerosis.

The chain has TRBV5-1 and TRBJ1-1; D gene uncertain. V shed 4 bases and J shed 5 bases, with 21 bases lying between them. The CDR3 consists of 16 residues. Germline V lookup: CDR1 SGHRS, CDR2 YFSETQ. The CDR3 loop reads CASSPNHEEKRTEAFF. The CDR3 DNA is TGCGCCAGCAGCCCAAATCACGAGGAAAAAAGGACTGAAGCTTTCTTT.

The CDR3 DNA reads as TGTGCCAGTAGTATAGAGGTTGGATTTGGGCAGGGATACAATGAGCAGTTCTTC. Amino acids: CASSIEVGFGQGYNEQFF. This chain links TRBV19 with TRBJ2-1; TRBD1 is a possible D gene (5 bases). Germline assignment: CDR1 LNHDA and CDR2 SQIVND (reference sequence). With 0 bases removed from V and 4 bases from J, the gap between germline ends came to 19 bases. The CDR3 consists of 18 residues.

This clonotype was seen just once. J is TRBJ2-5 and V is TRBV4-2; maybe TRBD2 (6 bases). The length of the CDR3 is 13 residues. Germline-derived CDR1 and CDR2 are LGHNA and YNFKEQ. V dropped 6 bases and J dropped 5 bases, with 13 bases sitting between them. CDR3 region: CASRQEGKETQYF. CDR3 nucleotide sequence: TGTGCCAGCAGACAGGAGGGGAAGGAGACCCAGTACTTC.

This chain connects TRBV27 to TRBJ2-7; TRBD2 matches at 7 bases. The J segment lost 5 bases and the V segment lost 6 bases, leaving 16 bases of the junction unmatched. The CDR3 spans 16 residues. Germline lookup yields CDR1 MNHEY and CDR2 SMNVEV (reference sequence). The CDR3 spells CASSSLVVGLGNEQYF. The CDR3 coding sequence is TGTGCCAGCAGCTCACTGGTAGTAGGACTAGGCAACGAGCAGTACTTC.

The genes are TRBV12-3 or TRBV12-4 and TRBJ2-1; D may be TRBD2 (5 bases). Trimming removed 4 bases at V and 3 bases at J, with 7 bases between. The CDR3 spans 13 residues. The CDR3 reads CASSYTSYNEQFF. CDR3 nucleotides: TGTGCCAGCAGTTATACTAGCTACAATGAGCAGTTCTTC.

This chain links TRBV5-6 with TRBJ2-7; the match to TRBD2 covers 12 bases. This CDR3 spans 14 amino acids. V lost 4 bases to trimming and J lost 6 bases; unmatched junction nucleotides: 5. Germline V lookup: CDR1 SGHDT, CDR2 YYEEEE. The CDR3, as DNA: TGTGCCAGCAGCCAGACTAGCGGGAGTTCCGAGCAGTACTTC. Encoded protein: CASSQTSGSSEQYF.

The chain recombines TRBV30 with TRBJ2-3, with D uncertain. V lost 3 bases and J lost 2, with 6 bases in between. The germline gives CDR1 GTSNPN, CDR2 SVGIG (reference sequence). This CDR3 is 12 amino acids long. The CDR3 DNA reads TGTGCCTGGAGGGAATACACAGATACGCAGTATTTT. It yields the protein CAWREYTDTQYF.

The J gene is TRBJ2-7, the V gene TRBV4-1; D not resolved. Germline V lookup: CDR1 MGHRA, CDR2 YSYEKL. Between the trimmed V and J ends, which lost 0 bases and 6 bases, there was a span of 9 bases. CDR3 length: 13 amino acids. The CDR3 spells CASSQEEGIEQYF. The DNA of the CDR3 is TGCGCCAGCAGCCAAGAGGAAGGAATCGAGCAGTACTTC.

There are a few counts of this clonotype. The chain is built from TRBV5-1 and TRBJ1-2; TRBD1 is a possible D gene (5 bases). The ends were cut back, 0 bases at V and 6 bases at J, with 9 bases in the middle. CDR1 SGHRS and CDR2 YFSETQ come from the germline V gene. The CDR3 extends over 13 amino acids. The CDR3 is CASSLGGVHGYTF. The CDR3 bases are TGCGCCAGCAGCTTGGGAGGGGTCCATGGCTACACCTTC.

This chain uses TRBV19 with TRBJ2-7; tentative D call: TRBD2 (5 bases). The CDR3 has 14 residues. Germline V gene data show CDR1 as LNHDA and CDR2 as SQIVND (reference sequence). V lost 1 base, J lost 4 bases, and 11 bases lay in between. CDR3: CASSIAPGEYEQYF. Written as DNA, the CDR3 is TGTGCCAGTAGTATAGCCCCTGGGGAGTACGAGCAGTACTTC.

The chain combines TRBV6-7 with TRBJ1-3, with D tentatively TRBD1 (6 bases). TRBV6-7 is given ORF status, its function remaining uncertain. V shed 1 base and J shed 4 bases, with 20 bases lying between them. CDR3 length: 18 amino acids. DNA for the CDR3: TGTGCCAGCAGTTACTGGGGCAGGGGTATGAGCTACGGAAACACCATATATTTT. It encodes CASSYWGRGMSYGNTIYF.

The chain combines TRBV6-1 with TRBJ1-1, with D possibly TRBD1 on 5 matching bases. The V and J ends lost 5 bases and 5 bases respectively, with 21 bases between them. Germline lookup yields CDR1 MNHNS and CDR2 SASEGT. CDR3 size: 16 residues. The CDR3: CASSPDTVGRGTEAFF. For the CDR3, the DNA is TGTGCCAGCAGTCCTGACACGGTGGGGCGGGGTACTGAAGCTTTCTTT.